A selection of T cell receptor beta chains follows, all from one sample in a study of cytomegalovirus exposure and HLA in healthy donors. Only in-frame clones appear in the TCRdb table, and some are missing; sequencing was by immunoSEQ multiplex PCR. The sample includes 120,000 or so clones, approximately 90% of them seen just once. Sequencing was performed on PBMCs. These receptors all stem from a woman younger than 35 in good health and CMV-seronegative. CDR3s leave out the opening cysteine and the closing phenylalanine or tryptophan.

>TRBV7-3
ASSLFAGTTTEAF
>TRBV25-1
ASSEYARGETQY
>TRBV2
ASGASGGIGETQY
>TRBV5-1
ASSSGLAGVDEQF
>TRBV27
ASSFLTSGGAQF
>TRBV5-1
ASSLGGTWGTGELF
>TRBV30
AWTNGNTEAF
>TRBV5-1
ASSLDRGLAF
>TRBV9
ASSVLAGGQLSNEQF
>TRBV7-8
ASSFGGFQPQH
>TRBV6-5
ASSYLHRQGRGYT
>TRBV5-1
ASSIKGQGYEQY
>TRBV4-1
ASSHQGARGTDTQY
>TRBV4-3
ASSQDSRGREKLF
>TRBV30
AWAGTGYNGYT
>TRBV5-1
ASSSGTSGGPSTDTQY
>TRBV15
ATSRDRLAGAYNEQF
>TRBV4-1
ASGNPGRKYNEQF
>TRBV5-5
ASSRTTREAQY
>TRBV2
ASSEVYSGGAQETQY
>TRBV6-6
ASSYSGLGGSPLH
>TRBV6-6
ASSYGAGHQPQH
>TRBV5-6
ASSLGTGYYQPQH
>TRBV5-1
ASSRDRDRAEQY
>TRBV7-9
ASTQPAVYEQY
>TRBV19
ASSPILLDRGNYGYT
>TRBV6-1
ASSEVAVSYNEQF
>TRBV28
ASSLSGVPAGYEQY
>TRBV9
ASSVDGVGGEKLF
>TRBV27
ASSFTAANSYGYT
>TRBV5-1
ASSRDSRNTEAF
>TRBV15
ATSRERTRVSGNTIY
>TRBV6-1
ASSDRLAGADTQY
>TRBV5-1
ASSLDNNYGYT
>TRBV28
ASSRRTEAF
>TRBV30
AWSVLPYYNEQF
>TRBV7-2
ASLLGTATGELF
>TRBV19
ASSTYGETGGPYEQY
>TRBV9
ASSVGGAGGLAEAF
>TRBV6-6
ASSPGGRTGELF
>TRBV29-1
SVEDPLAGYEQY
>TRBV28
ASSQTGFEQY
>TRBV10-3
AISEAGTGGNEQY
>TRBV11-2
ASSFRTSGDNEQF
>TRBV5-6
ASSGGTGVPYEQY
>TRBV7-8
ASSLRDFQSSYNEQF
>TRBV11-2
ARTARTGGFIAGELF
>TRBV7-8
ATIAGGFFNEQF
>TRBV9
ASSAASGGVQETQY
>TRBV27
ASSSGQGLVLGGYT
>TRBV7-9
ASSFREAQETQY
>TRBV28
ASSLTPGQVYGYT
>TRBV18
ASSSVARTNEKLF
>TRBV2
ASSGPGTSGGAGEQF
>TRBV28
ASSLYSGGLF
>TRBV11-2
ASSLRASGSWEQY
>TRBV4-1
ASSQDRKGGPFGELF
>TRBV6-1
ASSEAVGGASSYNEQF
>TRBV27
ASRQGQSYGYT